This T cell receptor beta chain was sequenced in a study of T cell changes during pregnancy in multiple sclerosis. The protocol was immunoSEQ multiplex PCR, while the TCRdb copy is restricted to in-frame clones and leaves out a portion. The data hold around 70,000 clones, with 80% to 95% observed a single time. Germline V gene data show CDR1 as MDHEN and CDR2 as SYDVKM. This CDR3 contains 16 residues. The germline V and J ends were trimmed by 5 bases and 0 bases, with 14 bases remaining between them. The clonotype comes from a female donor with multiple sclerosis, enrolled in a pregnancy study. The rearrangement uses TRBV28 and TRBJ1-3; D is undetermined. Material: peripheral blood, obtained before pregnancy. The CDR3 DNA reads TGTGCCAGCAGTCCCCCCCGAGGATTCTCTGGAAACACCATATATTTT. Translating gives CASSPPRGFSGNTIYF.